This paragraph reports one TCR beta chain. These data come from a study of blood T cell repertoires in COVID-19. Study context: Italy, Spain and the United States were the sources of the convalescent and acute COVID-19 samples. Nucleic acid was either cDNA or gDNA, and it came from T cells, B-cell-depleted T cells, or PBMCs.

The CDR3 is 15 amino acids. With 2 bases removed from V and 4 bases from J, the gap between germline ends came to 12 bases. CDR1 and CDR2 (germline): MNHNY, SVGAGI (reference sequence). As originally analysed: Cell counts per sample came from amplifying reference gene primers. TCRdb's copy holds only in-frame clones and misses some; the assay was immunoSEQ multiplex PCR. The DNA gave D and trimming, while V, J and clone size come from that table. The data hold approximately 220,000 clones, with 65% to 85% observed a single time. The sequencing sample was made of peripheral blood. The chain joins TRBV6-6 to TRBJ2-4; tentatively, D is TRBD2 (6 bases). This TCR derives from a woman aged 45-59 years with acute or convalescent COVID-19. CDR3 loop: CASSYNSGGKNIQYF. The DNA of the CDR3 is TGTGCCAGCAGTTACAACAGCGGAGGGAAAAACATTCAGTACTTC.